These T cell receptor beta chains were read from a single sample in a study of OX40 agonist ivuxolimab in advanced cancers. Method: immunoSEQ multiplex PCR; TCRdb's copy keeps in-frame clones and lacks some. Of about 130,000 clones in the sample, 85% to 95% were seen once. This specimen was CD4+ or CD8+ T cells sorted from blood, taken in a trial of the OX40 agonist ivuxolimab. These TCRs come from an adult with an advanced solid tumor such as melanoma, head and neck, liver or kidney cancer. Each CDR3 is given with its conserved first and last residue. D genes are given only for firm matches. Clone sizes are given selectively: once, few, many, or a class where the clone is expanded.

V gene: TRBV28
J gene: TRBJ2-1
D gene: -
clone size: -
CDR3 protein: CASSLNWGNLFF
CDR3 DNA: TGTGCCAGCAGCCTGAATTGGGGTAACTTGTTCTTC

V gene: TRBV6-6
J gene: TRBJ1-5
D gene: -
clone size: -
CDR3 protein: CASSPLSTDQPQHF
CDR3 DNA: TGTGCCAGCTCACCCCTGAGTACAGATCAGCCCCAGCATTTT

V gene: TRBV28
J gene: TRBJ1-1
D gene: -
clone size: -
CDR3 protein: CASTEGVLSNTEAFF
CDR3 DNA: TGTGCCAGCACCGAAGGGGTCCTTTCGAACACTGAAGCTTTCTTT

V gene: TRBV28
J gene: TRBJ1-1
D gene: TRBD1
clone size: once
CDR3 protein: CASSKGQMNTEAFF
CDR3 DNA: TGTGCCAGCAGTAAGGGACAGATGAACACTGAAGCTTTCTTT

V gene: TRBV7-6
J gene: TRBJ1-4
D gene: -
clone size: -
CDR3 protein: CASSLAGTRGVGKLFF
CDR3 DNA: TGTGCCAGCAGCTTAGCTGGGACGAGAGGGGTGGGAAAACTGTTTTTT

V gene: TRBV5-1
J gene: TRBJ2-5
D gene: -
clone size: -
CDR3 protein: CASSGGYRTQYF
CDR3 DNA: TGCGCCAGCAGCGGAGGGTATAGAACCCAGTACTTC

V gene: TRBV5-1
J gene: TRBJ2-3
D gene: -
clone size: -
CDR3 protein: CASSLEYRGTDTQYF
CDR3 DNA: TGCGCCAGCAGCTTGGAATATCGGGGGACAGATACGCAGTATTTT

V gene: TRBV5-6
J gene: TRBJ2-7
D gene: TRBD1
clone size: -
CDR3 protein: CASSLDQDRGRNEQYF
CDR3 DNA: TGTGCCAGCAGCTTGGACCAGGACAGGGGAAGGAACGAGCAGTACTTC

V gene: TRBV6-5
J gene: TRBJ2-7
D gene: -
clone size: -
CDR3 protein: CASSTLGASYYEQYF
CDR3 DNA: TGTGCCAGCAGTACCCTCGGGGCTAGCTACTACGAGCAGTACTTC

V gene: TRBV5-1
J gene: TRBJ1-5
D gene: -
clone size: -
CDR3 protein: CASSVSGPQPQHF
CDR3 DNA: TGCGCCAGCAGCGTATCCGGGCCCCAGCCCCAGCATTTT

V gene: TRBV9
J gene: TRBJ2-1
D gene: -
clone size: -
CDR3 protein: CASSVDSFGLAEQFF
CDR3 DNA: TGTGCCAGCAGCGTAGATAGTTTCGGGCTAGCGGAGCAGTTCTTC

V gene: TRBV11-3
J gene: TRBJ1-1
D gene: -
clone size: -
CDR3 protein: CASSRDRRTEAFF
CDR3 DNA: TGTGCCAGCAGTCGGGACCGTCGTACTGAAGCTTTCTTT

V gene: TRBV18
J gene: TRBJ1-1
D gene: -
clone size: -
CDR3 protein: CASSHGTRGNTEAFF
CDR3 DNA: TGTGCCAGCTCACACGGTACACGGGGGAACACTGAAGCTTTCTTT

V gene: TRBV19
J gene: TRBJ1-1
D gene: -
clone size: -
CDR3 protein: CASKTQAPGAPTEAFF
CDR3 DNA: TGTGCCAGTAAAACCCAGGCCCCGGGGGCACCCACTGAAGCTTTCTTT

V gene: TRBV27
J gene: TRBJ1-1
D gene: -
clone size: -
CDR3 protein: CASSFGTAAAAFF
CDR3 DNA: TGTGCCAGCAGTTTCGGGACGGCGGCGGCGGCTTTCTTT

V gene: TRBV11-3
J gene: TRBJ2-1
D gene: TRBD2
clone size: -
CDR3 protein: CASSTSAEYNEQFF
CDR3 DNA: TGTGCCAGCAGTACTAGCGCAGAATACAATGAGCAGTTCTTC

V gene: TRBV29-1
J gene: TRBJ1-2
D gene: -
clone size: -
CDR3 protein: CSVGGGPGYTF
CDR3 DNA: TGCAGCGTTGGGGGAGGGCCTGGCTACACCTTC

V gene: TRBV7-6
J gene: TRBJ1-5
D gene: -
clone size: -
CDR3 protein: CASSLEGFSNQPQHF
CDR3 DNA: TGTGCCAGCAGCTTAGAGGGGTTCAGCAATCAGCCCCAGCATTTT

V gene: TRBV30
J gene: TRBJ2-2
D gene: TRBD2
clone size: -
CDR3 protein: CAWRGWRTSGSFGELFF
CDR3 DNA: TGTGCCTGGAGGGGCTGGCGGACTAGCGGGAGTTTTGGGGAGCTGTTTTTT

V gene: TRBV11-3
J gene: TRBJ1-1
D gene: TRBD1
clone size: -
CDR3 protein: CASSMTGSDEAFF
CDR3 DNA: TGTGCCAGCAGCATGACAGGGTCTGATGAAGCTTTCTTT

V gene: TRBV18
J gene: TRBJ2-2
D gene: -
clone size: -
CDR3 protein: CASSPTRNTGELFF
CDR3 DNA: TGTGCCAGCTCACCTACTAGGAACACCGGGGAGCTGTTTTTT

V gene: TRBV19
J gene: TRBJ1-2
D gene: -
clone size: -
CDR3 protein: CASSPLITNYGYTF
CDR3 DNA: TGTGCCAGTAGTCCGCTCATTACTAACTATGGCTACACCTTC

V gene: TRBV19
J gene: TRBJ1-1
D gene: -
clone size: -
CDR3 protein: CASSNIGTPNTEAFF
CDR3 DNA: TGTGCCAGTAGTAATATAGGGACACCTAACACTGAAGCTTTCTTT

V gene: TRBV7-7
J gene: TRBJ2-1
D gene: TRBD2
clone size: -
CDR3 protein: CASSTGGGAGGPGDEQFF
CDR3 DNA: TGTGCTAGCAGCACCGGCGGAGGGGCGGGAGGGCCTGGGGATGAGCAGTTCTTC

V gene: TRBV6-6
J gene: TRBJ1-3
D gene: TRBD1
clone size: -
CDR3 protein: CASGGTGGNTIYF
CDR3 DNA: TGTGCCAGCGGAGGGACAGGGGGAAACACCATATATTTT

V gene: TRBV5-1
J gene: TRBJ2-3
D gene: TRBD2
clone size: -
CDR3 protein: CASSLDISGTTDTQYF
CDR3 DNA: TGCGCCAGCAGCTTGGACATTAGCGGGACCACAGATACGCAGTATTTT

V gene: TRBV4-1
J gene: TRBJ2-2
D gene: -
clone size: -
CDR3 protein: CASSQEMVTGELFF
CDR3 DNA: TGCGCCAGCAGCCAAGAAATGGTGACCGGGGAGCTGTTTTTT

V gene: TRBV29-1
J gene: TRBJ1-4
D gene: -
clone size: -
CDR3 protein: CSVIRTANEKLFF
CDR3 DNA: TGCAGCGTTATTCGGACAGCTAATGAAAAACTGTTTTTT

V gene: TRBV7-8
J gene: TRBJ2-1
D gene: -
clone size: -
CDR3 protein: CASSLILTSQAYNEQFF
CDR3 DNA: TGTGCCAGCAGCTTAATCCTGACTAGTCAGGCCTACAATGAGCAGTTCTTC

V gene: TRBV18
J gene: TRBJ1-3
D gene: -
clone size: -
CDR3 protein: CASSPVQTGNTIYF
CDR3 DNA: TGTGCCAGCTCACCAGTACAGACTGGAAACACCATATATTTT

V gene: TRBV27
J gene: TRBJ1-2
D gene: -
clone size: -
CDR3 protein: CASSPWQATNYGYTF
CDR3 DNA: TGTGCCAGCAGTCCCTGGCAGGCGACTAACTATGGCTACACCTTC

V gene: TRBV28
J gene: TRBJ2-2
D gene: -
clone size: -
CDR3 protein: CASTGSSNTGELFF
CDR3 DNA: TGTGCCAGCACCGGCAGCTCGAACACCGGGGAGCTGTTTTTT

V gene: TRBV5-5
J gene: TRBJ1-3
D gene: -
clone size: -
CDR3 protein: CASSLDRVPFSGNTIYF
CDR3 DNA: TGTGCCAGCAGCTTGGACAGGGTGCCCTTCTCTGGAAACACCATATATTTT

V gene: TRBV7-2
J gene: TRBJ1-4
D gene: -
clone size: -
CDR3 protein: CASSLPSGTRNEKLFF
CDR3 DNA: TGTGCCAGCAGCCTCCCCTCCGGGACCCGTAATGAAAAACTGTTTTTT

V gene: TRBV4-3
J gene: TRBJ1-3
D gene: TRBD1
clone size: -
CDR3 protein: CASSHTGTGNRDGNTIYF
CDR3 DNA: TGCGCCAGCAGCCACACCGGGACAGGGAACAGAGACGGAAACACCATATATTTT

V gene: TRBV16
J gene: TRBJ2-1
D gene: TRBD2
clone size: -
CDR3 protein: CASSQGLAGGRDNEQFF
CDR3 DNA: TGTGCCAGCAGCCAAGGACTAGCGGGAGGGCGGGACAATGAGCAGTTCTTC

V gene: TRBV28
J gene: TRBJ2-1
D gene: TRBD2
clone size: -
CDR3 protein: CASSLREGPYNEQFF
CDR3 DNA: TGTGCCAGCAGTTTACGGGAGGGTCCCTACAATGAGCAGTTCTTC

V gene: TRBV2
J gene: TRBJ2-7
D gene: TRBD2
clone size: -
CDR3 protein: CASSLGTSGTYEQYF
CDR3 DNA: TGTGCCAGCAGCCTTGGGACTAGCGGGACCTACGAGCAGTACTTC

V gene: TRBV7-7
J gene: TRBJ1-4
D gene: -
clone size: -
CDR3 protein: CASSRERGEKLFF
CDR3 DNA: TGTGCTAGCAGCCGTGAAAGAGGGGAAAAACTGTTTTTT

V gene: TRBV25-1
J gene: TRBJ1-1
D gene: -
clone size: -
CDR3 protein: CASSAPTIGQTNTEAFF
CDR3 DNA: TGTGCCAGCAGTGCCCCGACGATTGGTCAGACAAACACTGAAGCTTTCTTT

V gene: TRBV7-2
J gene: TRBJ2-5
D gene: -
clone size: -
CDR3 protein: CASSYGQLSGETQYF
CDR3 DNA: TGTGCCAGCAGCTACGGACAGCTTTCGGGAGAGACCCAGTACTTC

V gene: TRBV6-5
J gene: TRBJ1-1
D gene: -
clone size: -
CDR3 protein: CASIKPSGTEAFF
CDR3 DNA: TGTGCCAGCATCAAACCGAGCGGCACTGAAGCTTTCTTT

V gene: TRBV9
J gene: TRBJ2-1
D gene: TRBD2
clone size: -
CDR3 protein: CASSVSPLAANDEQFF
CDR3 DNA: TGTGCCAGCAGCGTTAGCCCCCTAGCGGCGAACGATGAGCAGTTCTTC

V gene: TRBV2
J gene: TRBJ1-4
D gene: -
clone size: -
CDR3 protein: CASSDRQARNEKLFF
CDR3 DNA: TGTGCCAGCAGTGATCGTCAGGCTCGTAATGAAAAACTGTTTTTT

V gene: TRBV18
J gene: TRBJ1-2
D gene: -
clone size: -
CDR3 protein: CASSGDRQAAGYTF
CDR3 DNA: TGTGCCAGCTCAGGAGATCGACAGGCCGCGGGCTACACCTTC

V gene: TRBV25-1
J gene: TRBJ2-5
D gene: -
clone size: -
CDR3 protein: CASSRDLGQETQYF
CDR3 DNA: TGTGCCAGCAGCCGGGACCTTGGCCAAGAGACCCAGTACTTC

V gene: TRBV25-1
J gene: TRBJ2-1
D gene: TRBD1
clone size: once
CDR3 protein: CASSERRDSSYNEQFF
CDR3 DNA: TGTGCCAGCAGTGAGCGTCGGGACAGTTCCTACAATGAGCAGTTCTTC

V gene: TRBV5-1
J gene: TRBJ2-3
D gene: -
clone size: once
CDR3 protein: CASSLAKGDTQYF
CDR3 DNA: TGCGCCAGCAGCTTGGCCAAGGGGGATACGCAGTATTTT

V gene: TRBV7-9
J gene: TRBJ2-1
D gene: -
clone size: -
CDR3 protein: CASTSGNEQFF
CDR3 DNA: TGTGCCAGCACCTCTGGGAATGAGCAGTTCTTC

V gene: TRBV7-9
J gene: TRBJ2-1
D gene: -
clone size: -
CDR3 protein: CASSLQDYNEQFF
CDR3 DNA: TGTGCCAGCAGCTTGCAAGATTACAATGAGCAGTTCTTC

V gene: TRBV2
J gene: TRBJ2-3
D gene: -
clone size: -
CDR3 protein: CASRQISTDTQYF
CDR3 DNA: TGTGCCAGCAGACAGATTAGCACAGATACGCAGTATTTT

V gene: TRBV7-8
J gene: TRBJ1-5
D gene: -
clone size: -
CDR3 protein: CASSSSGGGNQPQHF
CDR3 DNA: TGTGCCAGCAGCTCTTCTGGAGGTGGCAATCAGCCCCAGCATTTT

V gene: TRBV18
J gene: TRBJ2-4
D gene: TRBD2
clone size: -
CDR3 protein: CASSPGASGLAKNIQYF
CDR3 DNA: TGTGCCAGCTCACCCGGCGCTAGCGGTCTAGCCAAAAACATTCAGTACTTC

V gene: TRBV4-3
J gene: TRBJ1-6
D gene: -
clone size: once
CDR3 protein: CASSQDTRGSTLHF
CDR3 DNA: TGCGCCAGCAGCCAAGATACCCGGGGCTCCACCCTCCACTTT

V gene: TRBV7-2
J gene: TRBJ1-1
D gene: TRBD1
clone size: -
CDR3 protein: CASSDPRTGKYAEAFF
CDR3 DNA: TGTGCCAGCAGCGATCCCAGGACAGGCAAGTACGCTGAAGCTTTCTTT

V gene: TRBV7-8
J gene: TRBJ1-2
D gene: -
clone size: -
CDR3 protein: CASSLAEREYYGYTF
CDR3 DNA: TGTGCCAGCAGCTTAGCGGAAAGAGAATACTATGGCTACACCTTC

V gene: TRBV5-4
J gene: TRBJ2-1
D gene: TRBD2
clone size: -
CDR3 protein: CASSQFIAGGPLTNEQFF
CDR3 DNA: TGTGCCAGCAGCCAATTCATAGCGGGAGGGCCTTTGACCAATGAGCAGTTCTTC